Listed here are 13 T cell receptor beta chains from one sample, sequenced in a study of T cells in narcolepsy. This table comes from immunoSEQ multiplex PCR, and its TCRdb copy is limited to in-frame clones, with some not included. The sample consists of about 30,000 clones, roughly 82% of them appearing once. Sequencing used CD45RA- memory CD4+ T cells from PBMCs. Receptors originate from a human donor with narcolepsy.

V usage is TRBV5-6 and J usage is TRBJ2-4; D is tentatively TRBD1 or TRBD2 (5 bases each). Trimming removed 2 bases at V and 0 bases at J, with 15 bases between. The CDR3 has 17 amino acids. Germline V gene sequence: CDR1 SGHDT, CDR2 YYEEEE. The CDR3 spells CASSFLRDVEAKNIQYF. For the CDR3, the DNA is TGTGCCAGCAGCTTCTTACGGGACGTTGAAGCCAAAAACATTCAGTACTTC.

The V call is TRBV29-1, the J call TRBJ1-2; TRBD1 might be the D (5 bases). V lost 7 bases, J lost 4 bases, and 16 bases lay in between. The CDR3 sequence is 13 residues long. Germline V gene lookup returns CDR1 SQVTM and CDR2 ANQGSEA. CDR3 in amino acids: CSAQPGVGYGYTF. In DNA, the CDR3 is TGCAGCGCCCAACCGGGGGTCGGCTATGGCTACACCTTC.

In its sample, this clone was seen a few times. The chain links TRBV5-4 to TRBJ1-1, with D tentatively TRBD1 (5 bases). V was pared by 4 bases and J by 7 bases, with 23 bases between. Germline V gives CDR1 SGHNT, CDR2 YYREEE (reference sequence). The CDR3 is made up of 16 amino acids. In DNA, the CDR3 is TGTGCCAGCAGCCGGGGGGACCAGGGTGTCCGTGTTGAAGCTTTCTTT. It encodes CASSRGDQGVRVEAFF. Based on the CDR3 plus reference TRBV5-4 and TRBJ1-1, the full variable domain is ETGVTQSPTHLIKTRGQQVTLRCSSQSGHNTVSWYQQALGQGPQFIFQYYREEENGRGNFPPRFSGLQFPNYSSELNVNALELDDSALYLCASSRGDQGVRVEAFFGQGTRLTVV.

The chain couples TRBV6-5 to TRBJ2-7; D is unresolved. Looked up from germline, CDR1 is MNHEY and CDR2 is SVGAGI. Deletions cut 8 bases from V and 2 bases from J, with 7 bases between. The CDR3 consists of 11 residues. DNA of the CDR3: TGTGCCAGCGGATTAGCCTACGAGCAGTACTTC. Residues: CASGLAYEQYF.

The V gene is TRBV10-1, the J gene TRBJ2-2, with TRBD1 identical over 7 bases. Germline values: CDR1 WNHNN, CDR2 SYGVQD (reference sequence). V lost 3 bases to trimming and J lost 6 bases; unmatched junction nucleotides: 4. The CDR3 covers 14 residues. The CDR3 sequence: CASSETGVAGELFF. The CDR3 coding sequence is TGCGCCAGCAGTGAAACAGGGGTCGCCGGGGAGCTGTTTTTT.

Here the CDR3 DNA reads TGTGCCAGCAGTCTGACAGTCGGGAATTCACCCCTCCACTTT. Its translation: CASSLTVGNSPLHF. V and J are TRBV28 and TRBJ1-6, with TRBD1 as a possible D gene (5 bases). The CDR3 loop spans 14 amino acids. Trimming stripped 5 bases from V and 7 bases from J, with 12 bases between. Germline V gives CDR1 MDHEN, CDR2 SYDVKM.

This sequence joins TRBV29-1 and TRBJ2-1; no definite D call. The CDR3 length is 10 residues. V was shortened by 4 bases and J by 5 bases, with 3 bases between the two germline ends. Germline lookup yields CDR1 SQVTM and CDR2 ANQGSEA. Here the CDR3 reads CSVAHNEQFF. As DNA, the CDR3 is TGCAGCGTTGCCCACAATGAGCAGTTCTTC.

The CDR3 region has the DNA TGTGCCAGCAGTGATGAGACAGGGGGATTTCAGCCCCAGCATTTT. It is translated as CASSDETGGFQPQHF. The chain carries TRBV2 and TRBJ1-5; the match to TRBD1 covers 9 bases. Germline V gene lookup returns CDR1 SNHLY and CDR2 FYNNEI. The CDR3 consists of 15 residues. V lost 3 bases to trimming and J lost 6 bases; unmatched junction nucleotides: 6.

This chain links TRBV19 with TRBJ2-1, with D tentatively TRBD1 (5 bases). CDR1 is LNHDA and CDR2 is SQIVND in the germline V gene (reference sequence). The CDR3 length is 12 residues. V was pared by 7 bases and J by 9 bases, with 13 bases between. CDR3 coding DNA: TGTGCCAGTACAACCGTAAGGGGTGAGCAGTTCTTC. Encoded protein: CASTTVRGEQFF.

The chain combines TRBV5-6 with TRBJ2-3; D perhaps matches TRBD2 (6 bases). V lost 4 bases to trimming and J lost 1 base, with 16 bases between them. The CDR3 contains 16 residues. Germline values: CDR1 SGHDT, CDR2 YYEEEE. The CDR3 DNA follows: TGTGCCAGCAGCCCGGGGCGTTGGGGGGGCACAGATACGCAGTATTTT. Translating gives CASSPGRWGGTDTQYF.

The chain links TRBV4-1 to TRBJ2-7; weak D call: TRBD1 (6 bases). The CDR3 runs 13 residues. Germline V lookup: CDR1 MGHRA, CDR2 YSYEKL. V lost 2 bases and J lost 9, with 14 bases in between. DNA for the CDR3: TGCGCCAGCAGCCAACAAGCACAGGGTCGGCAGTACTTC. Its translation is CASSQQAQGRQYF.

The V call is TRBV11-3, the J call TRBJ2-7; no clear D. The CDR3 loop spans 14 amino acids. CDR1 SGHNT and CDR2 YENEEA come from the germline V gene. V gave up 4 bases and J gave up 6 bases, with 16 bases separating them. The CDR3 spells CASSSGSTLSEQYF. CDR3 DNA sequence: TGTGCCAGCAGCTCCGGCTCAACCCTCTCCGAGCAGTACTTC.

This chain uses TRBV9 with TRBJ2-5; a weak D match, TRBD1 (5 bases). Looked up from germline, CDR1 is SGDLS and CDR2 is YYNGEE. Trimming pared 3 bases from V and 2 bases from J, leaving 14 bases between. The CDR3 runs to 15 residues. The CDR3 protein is CASSAHMTAQETQYF. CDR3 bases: TGTGCCAGCAGCGCCCATATGACAGCACAAGAGACCCAGTACTTC.